These 11 T cell receptor beta chains share one sample of origin, sequenced in a study of cytomegalovirus exposure and HLA in healthy donors. Primers included in the PCR were 60 Vbeta and 13 Jbeta primers. Profiling relied on immunoSEQ multiplex PCR, and the TCRdb table lists in-frame clones only, not all of them. The repertoire table contains some 120,000 clones. Sequencing was carried out using PBMCs. The receptors come from a young man in good health and CMV-seronegative.

This chain links TRBV5-1 with TRBJ2-1; D perhaps matches TRBD1 (5 bases). The CDR3 is made up of 15 amino acids. The germline V and J ends were trimmed by 5 bases and 4 bases, with 16 bases remaining between them. The germline CDR1 and CDR2 sequences are SGHRS and YFSETQ. CDR3 amino acids: CASRTNRGPYNEQFF. The CDR3 region has the DNA TGCGCCAGCAGAACTAATAGGGGTCCTTACAATGAGCAGTTCTTC.

The chain couples TRBV29-1 to TRBJ2-1, with TRBD1 identical over 7 bases. With V trimmed by 4 bases and J by 5 bases, 14 bases remained unmatched. Germline CDR1 SQVTM, CDR2 ANQGSEA. This CDR3 has 16 amino acids. Written as DNA, the CDR3 is TGCAGCGTTGTCTCCCGGACAGGCGGAAGAAACAATGAGCAGTTCTTC. This sequence encodes CSVVSRTGGRNNEQFF.

The chain links TRBV27 to TRBJ1-5; tentative D call: TRBD1 (5 bases). V dropped 4 bases and J dropped 6 bases, with 19 bases sitting between them. The length of the CDR3 is 16 residues. CDR1 and CDR2 from the germline V gene are MNHEY and SMNVEV (reference sequence). The CDR3 sequence: CASSWSGGGTAQPQHF. The CDR3 region has the DNA TGTGCCAGCAGTTGGTCCGGGGGGGGAACCGCTCAGCCCCAGCATTTT.

The chain recombines TRBV5-6 with TRBJ1-2; a weak D match, TRBD1 (6 bases). Between the trimmed V and J ends, which lost 5 bases and 1 base, there was a span of 18 bases. This CDR3 contains 16 residues. Looked up from germline, CDR1 is SGHDT and CDR2 is YYEEEE. CDR3 sequence reads: CASRWWSGVVNYGYTF. CDR3 nucleotide sequence: TGTGCCAGCAGATGGTGGTCAGGGGTGGTTAACTATGGCTACACCTTC.

The chain links TRBV11-1 to TRBJ1-4, with D possibly matching TRBD1 (5 bases). Trimming took off 6 bases at V and 7 bases at J, with 18 bases between the two ends. This CDR3 spans 15 amino acids. Germline CDR1 SGHAT, CDR2 FQDESV (reference sequence). The CDR3 DNA follows: TGTGCCAGCAGGAAAGCAGGGTTTGGAATTGAAAAACTGTTTTTT. Its translation is CASRKAGFGIEKLFF.

The chain has TRBV15 and TRBJ2-5, with 11 bases matching TRBD2. The CDR3 has 17 residues. The V segment lost 0 bases and the J segment 0 bases; nucleotides outside the gene matches: 3. Per the germline V gene, CDR1 is LNHNV and CDR2 is YYDKDF (reference sequence). The CDR3 is CATSRDLAGGHQETQYF. The DNA of the CDR3 is TGTGCCACCAGCAGAGACCTAGCGGGGGGCCACCAAGAGACCCAGTACTTC. The variable domain in full, with the rest retrieved from reference TRBV15 and TRBJ2-5, is DAMVIQNPRYQVTQFGKPVTLSCSQTLNHNVMYWYQQKSSQAPKLLFHYYDKDFNNEADTPDNFQSRRPNTSFCFLDIRSPGLGDTAMYLCATSRDLAGGHQETQYFGPGTRLLVL.

The chain couples TRBV7-8 to TRBJ1-4; TRBD1 aligns across 10 bases. This CDR3 has 16 residues. CDR1 and CDR2 (germline): SGHVS, FQNEAQ. V lost 3 bases and J lost 7; bases outside the gene matches: 8. CDR3 loop: CASSLVRDRGSEKLFF. CDR3 nucleotides: TGTGCCAGCAGCTTGGTCCGGGACAGGGGATCTGAAAAACTGTTTTTT.

The V call is TRBV5-6, the J call TRBJ1-2; 8 nucleotides align to TRBD1. The CDR3 sequence is 13 residues long. Trimming removed 5 bases from V and 3 bases from J; junction bases left unmatched: 3. Germline V gene data show CDR1 as SGHDT and CDR2 as YYEEEE. The chain's CDR3 is CASRDRDYYGYTF. The CDR3 nucleotides read TGTGCCAGCAGGGACAGGGATTACTATGGCTACACCTTC.

The rearrangement links TRBV5-1 to TRBJ2-2, with TRBD1 as a possible D gene (7 bases). The CDR3 has 16 residues. CDR1 and CDR2 (germline): SGHRS, YFSETQ. V was shortened by 6 bases and J by 6 bases, with 21 bases between the two germline ends. The CDR3 sequence is CASNPAIDREAGELFF. Written as DNA, the CDR3 is TGCGCCAGCAACCCGGCGATTGACAGGGAGGCCGGGGAGCTGTTTTTT.

This rearrangement joins TRBV5-1 to TRBJ2-1, with 15 bases matching TRBD2. CDR3 length: 17 residues. Germline assignment: CDR1 SGHRS and CDR2 YFSETQ. V trimming: 3 bases; J trimming: 7 bases; junction bases outside the gene matches: 8. The CDR3 loop is CASSSGWTSGGANEQFF. CDR3 DNA sequence: TGCGCCAGCAGCTCTGGATGGACTAGCGGGGGGGCAAATGAGCAGTTCTTC.

V usage is TRBV30 and J usage is TRBJ1-5; no reliable D call. CDR1 and CDR2 from the germline V gene are GTSNPN and SVGIG (reference sequence). This CDR3 contains 15 residues. V lost 0 bases and J 3 bases, leaving 12 bases between the germline ends. The chain's CDR3 is CAWSVLGSFNQPQHF. CDR3 coding DNA: TGTGCCTGGAGTGTCTTGGGCAGCTTCAATCAGCCCCAGCATTTT. The entire variable domain, with the rest obtained from reference TRBV30 and TRBJ1-5, is as follows: SQTIHQWPATLVQPVGSPLSLECTVEGTSNPNLYWYRQAAGRGLQLLFYSVGIGQISSEVPQNLSASRPQDRQFILSSKKLLLSDSGFYLCAWSVLGSFNQPQHFGDGTRLSIL.